Listed below are T cell receptor beta chains from one sample, sequenced in a study of cytomegalovirus exposure and HLA in healthy donors. The data were produced by immunoSEQ multiplex PCR, yet TCRdb's version contains in-frame clones alone and is incomplete. The sample holds some 170,000 clones, roughly four fifths seen once. Input material: PBMCs. The receptors come from a man aged 55 to 70 in good health and CMV-seronegative. The CDR3 runs from the conserved cysteine through the conserved F or W. A D gene is named only where the DNA matches it firmly. Only some rows state a clone size, as once, few, many or a class for expanded clones.

TRBV7-2	TRBJ2-5	few	.	CASSLARASPETQYF	TGTGCCAGCAGCTTAGCGCGGGCTAGCCCAGAGACCCAGTACTTC
TRBV6-5	TRBJ1-5	.	.	CASSYSDRMNQPQHF	TGTGCCAGCAGTTACTCTGACAGGATGAATCAGCCCCAGCATTTT
TRBV28	TRBJ2-2	.	.	CASSSPFTGELFF	TGTGCCAGCAGTTCCCCTTTCACCGGGGAGCTGTTTTTT
TRBV5-1	TRBJ1-3	.	TRBD1	CASSRQGIRSGNTIYF	TGCGCCAGCAGCAGACAGGGTATAAGGTCTGGAAACACCATATATTTT
TRBV6-5	TRBJ2-3	.	TRBD2	CASSYGSGSTDTQYF	TGTGCCAGCAGCTACGGTAGCGGGAGCACAGATACGCAGTATTTT
TRBV5-6	TRBJ2-7	.	TRBD2	CASSVRDYAVEQYF	TGTGCCAGCAGCGTCCGGGACTACGCTGTCGAGCAGTACTTC
TRBV7-2	TRBJ1-2	.	TRBD1	CASSLGDREGYGYTF	TGTGCCAGCAGCTTGGGGGACAGGGAGGGTTATGGCTACACCTTC
TRBV30	TRBJ1-5	.	.	CAWAGPSNQPQHF	TGTGCCTGGGCGGGGCCGTCAAATCAGCCCCAGCATTTT
TRBV5-1	TRBJ2-5	.	TRBD1	CASSLVLQGEETQYF	TGCGCCAGCAGCTTGGTCTTACAGGGGGAAGAGACCCAGTACTTC
TRBV10-3	TRBJ1-1	.	.	CAISELLMNTEAFF	TGTGCCATCAGTGAGTTACTTATGAACACTGAAGCTTTCTTT
TRBV6-5	TRBJ2-7	.	.	CASSYTYQGHEQYF	TGTGCCAGCAGTTATACATATCAGGGTCACGAGCAGTACTTC
TRBV10-3	TRBJ2-7	.	.	CAISDREANEQYF	TGTGCCATCAGTGACCGAGAAGCCAACGAGCAGTACTTC
TRBV30	TRBJ2-7	.	TRBD1	CAWSGGQGNEQYF	TGTGCCTGGAGCGGGGGACAGGGGAACGAGCAGTACTTC
TRBV11-2	TRBJ2-1	.	TRBD1	CASSTVGQGNYNEQFF	TGTGCCAGCAGCACCGTGGGACAGGGAAACTACAATGAGCAGTTCTTC
TRBV11-3	TRBJ2-5	.	TRBD2	CASSNSGPGTQYF	TGTGCCAGCAGTAATAGCGGGCCAGGGACCCAGTACTTC
TRBV28	TRBJ1-4	.	.	CASSLTGPNEKLFF	TGTGCCAGCAGTTTGACAGGCCCTAATGAAAAACTGTTTTTT
TRBV9	TRBJ1-1	.	.	CASSTWGGNTEAFF	TGTGCCAGCAGCACCTGGGGGGGGAACACTGAAGCTTTCTTT
TRBV6-5	TRBJ2-5	few	TRBD2	CASSYGKGREETQYF	TGTGCCAGCAGTTACGGGAAAGGGAGGGAAGAGACCCAGTACTTC
TRBV10-3	TRBJ1-2	once	.	CAISDAGISGYTF	TGTGCCATCAGTGACGCAGGTATAAGTGGCTACACCTTC
TRBV15	TRBJ1-2	.	TRBD1	CATSRSGGRTGGNYGYTF	TGTGCCACCAGCAGATCGGGGGGACGTACAGGGGGCAACTATGGCTACACCTTC
TRBV29-1	TRBJ2-3	.	TRBD2	CSVVVGLVADTQYF	TGCAGCGTTGTCGTAGGACTAGTCGCAGATACGCAGTATTTT
TRBV19	TRBJ1-1	once	TRBD1	CASSAATGGNAEAFF	TGTGCCAGTAGTGCGGCGACAGGGGGCAACGCTGAAGCTTTCTTT
TRBV5-1	TRBJ1-3	few	.	CASSGAGSGNTIYF	TGCGCCAGCAGCGGGGCTGGCTCTGGAAACACCATATATTTT